The rows below give T cell receptor beta chains drawn from one sample of a study of spatial heterogeneity in lung cancer. TCRdb used MiXCR to reprocess the 5' RACE reads, holding one entry per CDR3 protein. The sample yields tens of thousands of distinct CDR3 sequences, more than 15% seen once. The starting material was PBMCs, obtained at surgery. These receptors were collected from a male donor with early-stage non-small cell lung cancer. Each CDR3 is given with its conserved first and last residue. Each record gives: J gene, V gene, CDR3 protein.

>TRBJ1-3|TRBV10-3
CAIGTGGPGNTIYF
>TRBJ1-1|TRBV7-3
CASSLTGETEAFF
>TRBJ1-1|TRBV5-1
CASSFSVDTEAFF
>TRBJ2-1|TRBV5-1
CASSGGRGAYNEQFF
>TRBJ2-5|TRBV30
CAWSAGDAQYF
>TRBJ2-1|TRBV10-3
CAISVGQGEPMNEQFF
>TRBJ1-1|TRBV3-1
CASSHRTGLGTEAFF
>TRBJ2-2|TRBV5-1
CASHVEGSGNTGELFF
>TRBJ2-7|TRBV5-1
CASSLGTSGGYEQYF
>TRBJ2-3|TRBV7-6
CASSLVLGGSTDTQYF
>TRBJ2-2|TRBV6-5
CASSQQVSSGGTGELFF
>TRBJ1-1|TRBV7-9
CASSLFEDTEAFF
>TRBJ1-1|TRBV12-3/TRBV12-4
CASSFELAHEAFF
>TRBJ2-7|TRBV6-6
CASSYDFLGQGYF
>TRBJ2-5|TRBV5-1
CASSPDRGETQYF
>TRBJ2-2|TRBV18
CASSPGLTGELFF
>TRBJ2-5|TRBV7-2
CASSLARGRKETQYF
>TRBJ2-5|TRBV7-9
CASSPGTTDGETQYF
>TRBJ1-5|TRBV6-1
CASRRDRGDNQPQHF
>TRBJ2-5|TRBV5-1
CASSRSGGAVETQYF
>TRBJ2-7|TRBV28
CASSFPGLAGPLEQYF
>TRBJ2-3|TRBV4-1
CASSQEWTSGRANTQYF
>TRBJ2-3|TRBV9
CASSSSVSSGGFVDTQYF
>TRBJ1-4|TRBV6-6
CASSSPGQGEKLFF
>TRBJ1-5|TRBV7-8
CASSLRAVGSNQPQHF
>TRBJ2-7|TRBV4-1
CASSQDALAYPYEQYF
>TRBJ2-2|TRBV19
CASTWTSGTGAGELFF
>TRBJ2-6|TRBV7-3
CASSPVGAGANVLTF
>TRBJ2-6|TRBV20-1
CSAPPSSGANVLTF
>TRBJ2-5|TRBV28
CASSFSQSGTQYF
>TRBJ2-3|TRBV7-2
CASSLLAASTDTQYF
>TRBJ2-3|TRBV29-1
CSVDSLAGGNTQYF
>TRBJ2-2|TRBV11-2
CASSLIRAGELFF
>TRBJ2-7|TRBV5-1
CASSVGTGYGEQYF
>TRBJ2-7|TRBV7-8
CASSLAAGQGAYEQYF
>TRBJ2-1|TRBV6-2/TRBV6-3
CASSGGTSGNEQFF
>TRBJ2-2|TRBV19
CASSTGGTGHSTGELFF
>TRBJ2-7|TRBV7-8
CASSRLTNPYEQYF
>TRBJ2-7|TRBV27
CASSFSTSGTAYEQYF
>TRBJ2-7|TRBV5-1
CASSPQTSGWGSYEQYF
>TRBJ2-2|TRBV20-1
CSASGGRTGELFF
>TRBJ1-6|TRBV20-1
CSARGSRGDNSPLHF
>TRBJ2-5|TRBV20-1
CSARTPGAGVIETQYF
>TRBJ2-3|TRBV10-3
CAISGGAISDTQYF
>TRBJ1-1|TRBV12-5
CASGFGANTEAFF
>TRBJ2-4|TRBV5-8
CASSSLSGGNIQYF
>TRBJ1-6|TRBV6-1
CASSEITGHNSPLHF
>TRBJ2-3|TRBV7-2
CASSRNQGTDTQYF
>TRBJ2-2|TRBV10-3
CAVSERDGELFF
>TRBJ2-5|TRBV5-1
CASSVSGTQETQYF
>TRBJ2-5|TRBV6-5
CASNRLQQASWETQYF
>TRBJ2-7|TRBV28
CASSKPNYEQYF
>TRBJ1-1|TRBV25-1
CASRAPGTGEAFF
>TRBJ1-2|TRBV20-1
CSARGPGQGLNYGYTF
>TRBJ1-4|TRBV3-1
CASSPSGTANEKLFF
>TRBJ1-3|TRBV11-2
CASSSPSTGAGNTIYF
>TRBJ2-1|TRBV29-1
CSVKQGSSYNEQFF